This passage covers 27 T cell receptor beta chains from one sample sequenced in a study of T cell responses to AZD1222 COVID-19 vaccine. The method was immunoSEQ multiplex PCR; TCRdb's version includes in-frame clones alone and lacks a portion of them. The sample lists roughly 130,000 clones; roughly 85% were seen once. This sample comprised peripheral blood, obtained on day 0 of AZD1222 vaccination. Source of these receptors: an adult in good health.

Here the CDR3 reads CASSRYRGGNYGYTF. The CDR3 DNA reads TGTGCCAGCTCCCGTTACAGGGGGGGGAACTATGGCTACACCTTC. This rearrangement joins TRBV27 to TRBJ1-2, with 8 bases lining up with TRBD1. The germline V gene encodes CDR1 MNHEY and CDR2 SMNVEV (reference sequence). J gave up 2 bases and V 8 bases, and 10 bases lay outside the gene matches. The CDR3 is 15 amino acids.

V usage is TRBV18 and J usage is TRBJ1-1; unclear D gene. CDR1 KGHSH and CDR2 LQKENI come from the germline V gene. Trimming stripped 2 bases from V and 7 bases from J, with 11 bases between. This CDR3 contains 13 residues. The CDR3 loop reads CASSPGIDLEAFF. CDR3 bases: TGTGCCAGCTCACCAGGTATAGACCTTGAAGCTTTCTTT. The variable domain in full, completed from reference TRBV18 and TRBJ1-1, reads NAGVMQNPRHLVRRRGQEARLRCSPMKGHSHVYWYRQLPEEGLKFMVYLQKENIIDESGMPKERFSAEFPKEGPSILRIQQVVRGDSAAYFCASSPGIDLEAFFGQGTRLTVV.

The chain couples TRBV27 to TRBJ1-2, with no clear D. The germline V and J ends were trimmed by 5 bases and 4 bases, with 14 bases remaining between them. Looked up from germline, CDR1 is MNHEY and CDR2 is SMNVEV (reference sequence). CDR3 length: 14 amino acids. CDR3 sequence reads: CASSISGLRYGYTF. DNA for the CDR3: TGTGCCAGCAGTATTTCCGGACTACGCTATGGCTACACCTTC.

The chain combines TRBV6-5 with TRBJ1-1, with 8 bases lining up with TRBD1. CDR1 is MNHEY and CDR2 is SVGAGI in the germline V gene. The CDR3 extends over 13 amino acids. With V trimmed by 6 bases and J by 6 bases, 6 bases remained unmatched. CDR3 sequence: CASSLGQGAEAFF. CDR3 in DNA: TGTGCCAGCAGCCTTGGACAGGGAGCTGAAGCTTTCTTT.

This chain links TRBV6-5 with TRBJ1-2; D not resolved. CDR3 length: 12 residues. Germline V gene lookup returns CDR1 MNHEY and CDR2 SVGAGI. The V end was cut by 4 bases, the J end by 0 bases, with 3 bases between. The CDR3 protein is CASSWANYGYTF. DNA of the CDR3: TGTGCCAGCAGTTGGGCTAACTATGGCTACACCTTC.

V gene TRBV29-1 combines with J gene TRBJ2-1, with D maybe TRBD2 (7 bases). Trimming took off 8 bases at V and 6 bases at J, with 17 bases between the two ends. The CDR3 length is 13 residues. Germline CDR1 and CDR2: SQVTM and ANQGSEA. The CDR3 protein is CSSALGGGNEQFF. Written as DNA, the CDR3 is TGCAGCTCCGCGCTAGGGGGGGGCAATGAGCAGTTCTTC.

The sample holds one count of this clone. This chain uses TRBV3-1 (or the pseudogene TRBV3-2) with TRBJ2-6; D remains unclear. CDR3 size: 15 residues. Trimming stripped 6 bases from V and 0 bases from J, with 9 bases between. CDR1 and CDR2 from the germline V gene are LGHDT and YNNKEL (reference sequence). CDR3 sequence reads: CASSPDVSGANVLTF. CDR3 nucleotides: TGTGCCAGCAGTCCCGACGTCTCTGGGGCCAACGTCCTGACTTTC.

This clone was counted between two and nine times. The V call is TRBV3-1 (or the pseudogene TRBV3-2), the J call TRBJ1-1, with D unclear. CDR1 LGHDT and CDR2 YNNKEL come from the germline V gene (reference sequence). The germline V and J ends were trimmed by 1 base and 1 base, with 7 bases remaining between them. This CDR3 region has 14 residues. In DNA form, the CDR3 reads TGTGCCAGCAGCCAAGGGGGTTCGAACACTGAAGCTTTCTTT. This gives the protein CASSQGGSNTEAFF.

The rearrangement joins TRBV30 to TRBJ1-6; D gene uncertain. This CDR3 spans 17 amino acids. Germline V lookup: CDR1 GTSNPN, CDR2 SVGIG (reference sequence). V lost 1 base and J 2 bases, leaving 15 bases between the germline ends. CDR3 amino acids: CAWSATRAWPYNSPLHF. DNA of the CDR3: TGTGCCTGGAGTGCTACACGGGCCTGGCCCTATAATTCACCCCTCCACTTT.

V gene TRBV30 combines with J gene TRBJ2-1; TRBD1 agrees at 10 bases. This CDR3 has 13 amino acids. V shed 3 bases and J 7 bases; nucleotides not matched to a gene: 3. Germline V gene lookup returns CDR1 GTSNPN and CDR2 SVGIG (reference sequence). The CDR3 reads CAWSWTGGNEQFF. CDR3 sequence (DNA): TGTGCCTGGAGCTGGACAGGGGGGAATGAGCAGTTCTTC.

V usage is TRBV28 and J usage is TRBJ2-3, with D tentatively TRBD2 (5 bases). The CDR3 has 14 amino acids. Germline V gene lookup returns CDR1 MDHEN and CDR2 SYDVKM. Trimming shortened V by 5 bases and J by 2 bases, and 11 bases separated the two germline ends. The CDR3 is CASSAGLITDTQYF. For the CDR3, the DNA is TGTGCCAGCAGTGCCGGACTGATCACAGATACGCAGTATTTT. The full variable domain, with the rest looked up from reference TRBV28 and TRBJ2-3, is DVKVTQSSRYLVKRTGEKVFLECVQDMDHENMFWYRQDPGLGLRLIYFSYDVKMKEKGDIPEGYSVSREKKERFSLILESASTNQTSMYLCASSAGLITDTQYFGPGTRLTVL.

V and J are TRBV27 and TRBJ2-7; TRBD2 matches 13 bases. V was clipped by 5 bases and J by 5 bases; unmatched bases: 6. Germline lookup yields CDR1 MNHEY and CDR2 SMNVEV (reference sequence). The CDR3 is 15 residues long. The CDR3 loop is CASSLGTSGNNEQYF. As DNA, the CDR3 is TGTGCCAGCAGTCTCGGGACTAGCGGGAACAACGAGCAGTACTTC.

This clone was counted only a few times. CDR3 amino acids: CASGGLAGTTRTGELFF. The CDR3 DNA follows: TGTGCCAGCGGGGGACTAGCGGGAACTACTCGCACCGGGGAGCTGTTTTTT. The J gene is TRBJ2-2, the V gene TRBV27; 13 bases line up with TRBD2. The CDR3 is 17 amino acids. Germline-derived CDR1 and CDR2 are MNHEY and SMNVEV (reference sequence). Unmatched junction bases numbered 10, after V lost 8 bases and J lost 4 bases.

The CDR3 DNA reads TGTGCCAGCAGCGCAGGGCTATTACGCACAGATACGCAGTATTTT. Its translation is CASSAGLLRTDTQYF. V usage is TRBV6-5 and J usage is TRBJ2-3, with D perhaps TRBD1 (5 bases). Germline assignment: CDR1 MNHEY and CDR2 SVGAGI. The V and J ends lost 6 bases and 1 base respectively, with 14 bases between them. CDR3 length: 15 residues.

The chain recombines TRBV7-9 with TRBJ2-7, with D unresolved. Between the trimmed V and J ends, which lost 2 bases and 1 base, there was a span of 9 bases. CDR1 and CDR2 from the germline V gene are SEHNR and FQNEAQ (reference sequence). The CDR3 totals 14 residues. CDR3 sequence reads: CASSLTGPSYEQYF. DNA of the CDR3: TGTGCCAGCAGCTTAACTGGACCTTCCTACGAGCAGTACTTC. The variable domain in full, completed from reference TRBV7-9 and TRBJ2-7, reads DTGVSQNPRHKITKRGQNVTFRCDPISEHNRLYWYRQTLGQGPEFLTYFQNEAQLEKSRLLSDRFSAERPKGSFSTLEIQRTEQGDSAMYLCASSLTGPSYEQYFGPGTRLTVT.

V is TRBV29-1 and J is TRBJ1-4; D call uncertain. Germline CDR1 is SQVTM and CDR2 is ANQGSEA. Trimming cost V 7 bases and J 4 bases, with 4 bases left between them. CDR3 length equals 10 residues. CDR3 sequence reads: CSALNEKLFF. The DNA of the CDR3 is TGCAGCGCACTTAATGAAAAACTGTTTTTT.

The chain links TRBV10-2 to TRBJ1-6; a possible D gene is TRBD1 (6 bases). The germline V gene encodes CDR1 WSHSY and CDR2 SAAADI. Trimming pared 2 bases from V and 9 bases from J, leaving 11 bases between. This CDR3 is 14 amino acids long. CDR3 bases: TGCGCCAGCAGTGAGGAAACAGGGATTTCACCCCTCCACTTT. Its translation: CASSEETGISPLHF.

The rearrangement links TRBV4-1 to TRBJ2-7; 8 bases fit TRBD1. Looked up from germline, CDR1 is MGHRA and CDR2 is YSYEKL. This CDR3 is built from 16 residues. V was clipped by 3 bases and J by 4 bases; unmatched bases: 11. The CDR3 region is CASSHLGTGYSYEQYF. In DNA form, the CDR3 reads TGCGCCAGCAGCCACCTAGGGACAGGCTACTCTTACGAGCAGTACTTC.

This sequence joins TRBV5-1 and TRBJ1-1; D is undetermined. Trimming left V 0 bases short and J 1 base short, with 10 bases between. The CDR3 has 15 amino acids. Germline-derived CDR1 and CDR2 are SGHRS and YFSETQ. CDR3 protein: CASSLAPGSNTEAFF. The CDR3 DNA sequence: TGCGCCAGCAGCTTGGCCCCGGGATCGAACACTGAAGCTTTCTTT.

In DNA, the CDR3 is TGTGCCAGCAGAAACCAGGGGCGGGAGACCCAGTACTTC. It codes for CASRNQGRETQYF. This chain uses TRBV11-2 with TRBJ2-5; weak D call: TRBD1 (6 bases). Germline CDR1 SGHAT, CDR2 FQNNGV. V was trimmed by 6 bases and J by 5 bases, leaving 13 bases between them. The CDR3 extends over 13 amino acids.

The rearrangement uses TRBV15 and TRBJ2-3, with 9 bases aligning to TRBD2. V shed 8 bases and J 2 bases; nucleotides not matched to a gene: 2. Germline CDR1 and CDR2: LNHNV and YYDKDF (reference sequence). This CDR3 spans 13 amino acids. The CDR3 region is CATQREVTDTQYF. The CDR3 DNA reads TGTGCCACCCAGCGGGAGGTCACAGATACGCAGTATTTT.

This chain connects TRBV25-1 to TRBJ2-7; D uncertain. The CDR3 covers 14 residues. Looked up from germline, CDR1 is MGHDK and CDR2 is SYGVNS. Trimming shortened V by 5 bases and J by 3 bases, and 14 bases separated the two germline ends. CDR3 nucleotides: TGTGCCAGCAGTCTAAGCCCCTCCAGCTACGAGCAGTACTTC. Its translation: CASSLSPSSYEQYF.

This chain joins TRBV27 and TRBJ1-4; D gene uncertain. Germline-derived CDR1 and CDR2 are MNHEY and SMNVEV (reference sequence). This CDR3 is 15 amino acids long. Trimming shortened V by 4 bases and J by 5 bases, and 14 bases separated the two germline ends. Here the CDR3 DNA reads TGTGCCAGCAGTTCAGCCGGGATTGAAAATGAAAAACTGTTTTTT. Its protein product is CASSSAGIENEKLFF.

The chain has TRBV28 and TRBJ1-4; D uncertain. CDR1 and CDR2 from the germline V gene are MDHEN and SYDVKM. Trimming took off 7 bases at V and 3 bases at J, with 9 bases between the two ends. The length of the CDR3 is 13 residues. The CDR3 loop is CASTSGSNEKLFF. The CDR3 region has the DNA TGTGCCAGCACCTCAGGATCTAATGAAAAACTGTTTTTT. The full variable domain, in which reference TRBV28 and TRBJ1-4 provide the parts outside the CDR3, is DVKVTQSSRYLVKRTGEKVFLECVQDMDHENMFWYRQDPGLGLRLIYFSYDVKMKEKGDIPEGYSVSREKKERFSLILESASTNQTSMYLCASTSGSNEKLFFGSGTQLSVL.

This chain connects TRBV20-1 to TRBJ2-7; 10 bases map to TRBD2. Germline CDR1 and CDR2: DFQATT and SNEGSKA (reference sequence). J lost 6 bases, V lost 3 bases, and 8 bases had no gene match. The CDR3 length is 14 residues. CDR3 nucleotides: TGCAGTGCTAGTAAGGAGGTAGCGGGGGGCGAGCAGTACTTC. It encodes CSASKEVAGGEQYF.

The chain recombines TRBV6-5 with TRBJ2-7, with 7 bases matching TRBD1. J lost 3 bases, V lost 2 bases, and 4 bases had no gene match. Germline-derived CDR1 and CDR2 are MNHEY and SVGAGI. The CDR3 contains 14 residues. The CDR3 DNA reads as TGTGCCAGCAGTTACGGACCAGGGGGCTACGAGCAGTACTTC. It specifies CASSYGPGGYEQYF.

This chain joins TRBV6-5 and TRBJ1-6, with 8 nucleotides matching TRBD1. The germline gives CDR1 MNHEY, CDR2 SVGAGI. V shed 6 bases, J shed 5 bases, and the junction held 6 bases outside the gene matches. The CDR3 totals 15 residues. CDR3 bases: TGTGCCAGCAGCTACGGGACAGGAGATAATTCACCCCTCCACTTT. Translation gives CASSYGTGDNSPLHF.